The 18 T cell receptor beta chains in this list originate from one sample, sequenced in a study of blood T cell repertoires in COVID-19. Sequencing was performed with immunoSEQ multiplex PCR; in TCRdb, only in-frame clones are kept and a portion is missing. The sample records around 400,000 clones, about nine tenths being singletons. The sample taken for sequencing was PBMCs or T cells enriched from blood (not recorded which). These receptors all stem from a woman aged 25 to 39 who had recovered from COVID-19.

This clone has just one count. The chain links TRBV3-1 (or the pseudogene TRBV3-2) to TRBJ1-2; D not resolved. Germline CDR1 is LGHDT and CDR2 is YNNKEL (reference sequence). This CDR3 is built from 13 residues. The germline V and J ends were trimmed by 4 bases and 7 bases, with 13 bases remaining between them. CDR3 residues: CASSLRTGVGYTF. CDR3 DNA: TGTGCCAGCAGCCTCCGAACCGGGGTTGGCTACACCTTC.

The gene calls are TRBV29-1 and TRBJ1-2, with 8 bases lining up with TRBD1. This CDR3 comprises 16 residues. Germline CDR1 is SQVTM and CDR2 is ANQGSEA. Trimming took 1 base from V and 4 from J; bases not matched to a gene: 11. The CDR3 region is CSVEVWAGGFGYGYTF. The CDR3 nucleotides read TGCAGCGTTGAAGTCTGGGCAGGGGGCTTCGGCTATGGCTACACCTTC.

This clone was observed a handful of times. V and J are TRBV27 and TRBJ2-7, with 7 bases that match TRBD1. This CDR3 contains 17 residues. V trimming: 5 bases; J trimming: 1 base; junction bases outside the gene matches: 14. Per germline, CDR1 MNHEY and CDR2 SMNVEV (reference sequence). The CDR3: CASSRYPGTADSYEQYF. The CDR3 DNA reads TGTGCCAGCAGTAGATACCCCGGGACAGCAGATTCCTACGAGCAGTACTTC.

The rearrangement links TRBV10-1 to TRBJ1-1; 8 bases match TRBD1. V lost 11 bases, J lost 5 bases, and 10 bases stayed unmatched. The germline V gene has CDR1 WNHNN and CDR2 SYGVQD (reference sequence). The CDR3 is made up of 13 amino acids. The CDR3 bases are TGCGCCGGGCCGGGACAGGTAACTACTGAAGCTTTCTTT. This translates into CAGPGQVTTEAFF.

The J gene is TRBJ1-2, the V gene TRBV7-8; D unresolved. The CDR3 is 13 amino acids. The ends were cut back, 0 bases at V and 8 bases at J, with 10 bases in the middle. Germline V CDR1 and CDR2: SGHVS, FQNEAQ. Here the CDR3 reads CASSLALAVGYTF. The DNA for the CDR3 is TGTGCCAGCAGCTTAGCGCTCGCGGTGGGCTACACCTTC.

The chain joins TRBV29-1 to TRBJ2-1, with D possibly TRBD2 on 6 matching bases. This CDR3 has 14 residues. Trimming removed 8 bases at V and 0 bases at J, with 14 bases between. CDR1 is SQVTM, CDR2 ANQGSEA, per germline. CDR3 region: CSTLAESSYNEQFF. For the CDR3, the DNA is TGCAGCACCTTAGCGGAGAGCTCCTACAATGAGCAGTTCTTC.

This clone was detected once. The genes are TRBV5-1 and TRBJ1-2, with TRBD1 identical over 7 bases. Germline CDR1 reads SGHRS; CDR2 reads YFSETQ. The CDR3 totals 14 residues. Trimming took 4 bases from V and 4 from J; bases not matched to a gene: 7. The CDR3 sequence is CASSRRQGGYGYTF. The CDR3 nucleotides read TGCGCCAGCAGCAGACGACAGGGAGGCTATGGCTACACCTTC.

This clone was counted a few times. The chain is built from TRBV20-1 and TRBJ1-5; D call uncertain. The ends were cut back, 3 bases at V and 1 base at J, with 7 bases in the middle. The CDR3 contains 13 residues. Germline values: CDR1 DFQATT, CDR2 SNEGSKA (reference sequence). The CDR3 DNA sequence: TGCAGTGCTAGTTTTCAGAGCAATCAGCCCCAGCATTTT. Its protein is CSASFQSNQPQHF.

V gene TRBV12-3 or TRBV12-4 combines with J gene TRBJ2-5; 7 bases are shared with TRBD1. Losses at the gene ends were 7 bases for V and 9 bases for J; bases not matched to a gene: 11. CDR3 length: 13 residues. In nucleotides, the CDR3 is TGTGCCAGCAAAATGGGACAGCTCGGTTCCCAGTACTTC. It encodes CASKMGQLGSQYF.

The chain joins TRBV18 to TRBJ1-2; D remains unclear. The germline V gene has CDR1 KGHSH and CDR2 LQKENI. The CDR3 loop spans 13 amino acids. V was cut by 3 bases and J by 4 bases, with 9 bases left in between. For the CDR3, the DNA is TGTGCCAGCTCACCCGACGGGTTCTATGGCTACACCTTC. Amino acid sequence: CASSPDGFYGYTF.

The J gene is TRBJ2-3, the V gene TRBV5-1, with TRBD2 matching over 7 bases. Germline V CDR1 and CDR2: SGHRS, YFSETQ. The CDR3 sequence is 15 residues long. The V segment lost 4 bases and the J segment 4 bases; nucleotides outside the gene matches: 9. The DNA of the CDR3 is TGCGCCAGCAGCCTCACCTCTAGCGGCCCAGATACGCAGTATTTT. Translated: CASSLTSSGPDTQYF. Full variable domain (remainder filled in from reference TRBV5-1 and TRBJ2-3): KAGVTQTPRYLIKTRGQQVTLSCSPISGHRSVSWYQQTPGQGLQFLFEYFSETQRNKGNFPGRFSGRQFSNSRSEMNVSTLELGDSALYLCASSLTSSGPDTQYFGPGTRLTVL.

The chain couples TRBV5-4 to TRBJ1-2; 9 bases map to TRBD1. The V gene's germline CDR1 is SGHNT and CDR2 YYREEE (reference sequence). V shed 3 bases, J shed 8 bases, and the junction held 8 bases outside the gene matches. The CDR3 covers 14 residues. The CDR3 loop is CASSYRQGVSGYTF. The CDR3 nucleotides read TGTGCCAGCAGCTACCGACAGGGGGTCTCGGGCTACACCTTC.

This chain connects TRBV7-2 to TRBJ1-6; 9 bases fit TRBD1. The CDR3 extends over 17 amino acids. J gave up 7 bases and V 3 bases, and 10 bases lay outside the gene matches. From germline, CDR1 is SGHTA and CDR2 FQGNSA. CDR3 amino acids: CASSFRSPGQGNSPLHF. The CDR3 bases are TGTGCCAGCAGCTTTCGGTCGCCGGGACAGGGCAATTCACCCCTCCACTTT.

J is TRBJ2-3 and V is TRBV3-1 (or the pseudogene TRBV3-2); 9 positions agree with TRBD2. J lost 6 bases, V lost 4 bases, and 5 bases had no gene match. The CDR3 runs 14 residues. The germline CDR1 and CDR2 sequences are LGHDT and YNNKEL (reference sequence). CDR3 sequence reads: CASSPTLAGDTQYF. The CDR3 DNA follows: TGTGCCAGCAGCCCTACGCTAGCGGGGGATACGCAGTATTTT.

The chain recombines TRBV7-8 with TRBJ2-2; no reliable D call. This CDR3 region has 14 residues. CDR1 is SGHVS, CDR2 FQNEAQ, per germline. Trimming removed 3 bases from V and 4 bases from J, with 9 bases in between. CDR3 protein: CASSFRSATGELFF. DNA of the CDR3: TGTGCCAGCAGCTTTCGTAGTGCCACCGGGGAGCTGTTTTTT.

The chain recombines TRBV5-4 with TRBJ2-7; 8 nucleotides match TRBD2. The CDR3 totals 15 residues. J lost 0 bases, V lost 0 bases, and 2 bases had no gene match. Germline loops: CDR1 SGHNT, CDR2 YYREEE (reference sequence). This CDR3 reads CASSLDSGTSYEQYF. The CDR3 nucleotides are TGTGCCAGCAGCTTGGATAGCGGGACCTCCTACGAGCAGTACTTC.

The chain couples TRBV7-9 to TRBJ2-5, with 12 bases matching TRBD2. The CDR3 totals 16 residues. Losses at the gene ends were 8 bases for V and 2 bases for J; bases not matched to a gene: 9. The germline CDR1 and CDR2 sequences are SEHNR and FQNEAQ (reference sequence). DNA of the CDR3: TGTGCCAGCGGGCCGTCCGGACTAGCGGGGCAAGAGACCCAGTACTTC. Translated, it gives CASGPSGLAGQETQYF.

V is TRBV27 and J is TRBJ1-2; possible D gene TRBD1, 6 bases. The germline gives CDR1 MNHEY, CDR2 SMNVEV (reference sequence). The CDR3 loop spans 13 amino acids. V gave up 5 bases and J gave up 4 bases, with 11 bases separating them. CDR3 loop: CASSLRQAYGYTF. CDR3 DNA sequence: TGTGCCAGCAGTCTAAGACAGGCCTATGGCTACACCTTC.